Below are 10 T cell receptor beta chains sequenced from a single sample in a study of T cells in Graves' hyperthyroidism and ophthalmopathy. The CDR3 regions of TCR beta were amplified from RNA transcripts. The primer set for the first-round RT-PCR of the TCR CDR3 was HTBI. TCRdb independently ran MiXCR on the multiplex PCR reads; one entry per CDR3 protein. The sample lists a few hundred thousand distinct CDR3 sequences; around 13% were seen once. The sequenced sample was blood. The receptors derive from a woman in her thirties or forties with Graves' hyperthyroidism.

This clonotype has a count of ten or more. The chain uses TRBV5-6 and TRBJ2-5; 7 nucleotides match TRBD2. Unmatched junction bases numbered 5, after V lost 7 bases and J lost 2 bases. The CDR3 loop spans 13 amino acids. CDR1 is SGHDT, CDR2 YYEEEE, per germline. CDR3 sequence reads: CASCKREQETQYF. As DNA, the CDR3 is TGTGCCAGCTGCAAGCGGGAACAAGAGACCCAGTACTTC.

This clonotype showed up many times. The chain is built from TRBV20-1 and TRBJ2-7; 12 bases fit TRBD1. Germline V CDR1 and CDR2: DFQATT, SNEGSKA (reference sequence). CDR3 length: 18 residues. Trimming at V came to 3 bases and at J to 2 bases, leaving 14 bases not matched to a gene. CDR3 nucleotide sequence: TGCAGTGCTAGGGGCACGGGGACAGGGGGCGATAGTGCCTACGAGCAGTACTTC. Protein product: CSARGTGTGGDSAYEQYF.

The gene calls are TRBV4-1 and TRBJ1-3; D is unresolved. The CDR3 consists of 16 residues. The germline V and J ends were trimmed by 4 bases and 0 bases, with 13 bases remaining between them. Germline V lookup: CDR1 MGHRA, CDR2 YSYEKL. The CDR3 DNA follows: TGCGCCAGCAGCCCACTGGGAAGGGACTCTGGAAACACCATATATTTT. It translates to CASSPLGRDSGNTIYF.

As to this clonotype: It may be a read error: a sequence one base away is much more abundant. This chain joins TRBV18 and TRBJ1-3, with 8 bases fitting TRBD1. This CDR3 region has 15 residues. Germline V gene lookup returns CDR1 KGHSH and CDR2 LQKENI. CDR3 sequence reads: CAGSPVTGERNTIYF. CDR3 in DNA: TGTGCCGGCTCTCCCGTGACAGGGGAAAGAAACACCATATATTTT.

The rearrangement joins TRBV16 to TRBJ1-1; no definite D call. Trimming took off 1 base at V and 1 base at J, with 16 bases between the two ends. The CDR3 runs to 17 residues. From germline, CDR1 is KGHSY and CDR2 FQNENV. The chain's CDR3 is CASSQWGSRGTNTEAFF. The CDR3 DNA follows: TGTGCCAGCAGCCAATGGGGTAGCCGGGGTACGAACACTGAAGCTTTCTTT.

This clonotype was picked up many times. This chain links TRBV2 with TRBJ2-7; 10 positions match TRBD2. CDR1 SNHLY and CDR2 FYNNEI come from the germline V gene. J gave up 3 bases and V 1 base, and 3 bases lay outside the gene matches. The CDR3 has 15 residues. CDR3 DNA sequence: TGTGCCAGCAGTGAAGGGACTAGCGGATACTACGAGCAGTACTTC. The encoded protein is CASSEGTSGYYEQYF.

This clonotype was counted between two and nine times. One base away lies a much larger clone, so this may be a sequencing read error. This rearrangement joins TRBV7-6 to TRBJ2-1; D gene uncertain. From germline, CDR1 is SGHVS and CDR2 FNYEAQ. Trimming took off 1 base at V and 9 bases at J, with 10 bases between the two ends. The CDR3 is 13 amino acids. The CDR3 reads CASSLVSPSEQFF. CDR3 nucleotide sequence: TGTGCCAGCAGCTTAGTGTCCCCCAGTGAGCAGTTCTTC.

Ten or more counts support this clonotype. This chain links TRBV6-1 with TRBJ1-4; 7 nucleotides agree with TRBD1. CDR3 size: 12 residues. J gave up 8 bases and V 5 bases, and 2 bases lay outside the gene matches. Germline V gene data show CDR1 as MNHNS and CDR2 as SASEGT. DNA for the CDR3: TGTGCCAGCAGTCGGGACAGAGAAAAACTGTTTTTT. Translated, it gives CASSRDREKLFF.

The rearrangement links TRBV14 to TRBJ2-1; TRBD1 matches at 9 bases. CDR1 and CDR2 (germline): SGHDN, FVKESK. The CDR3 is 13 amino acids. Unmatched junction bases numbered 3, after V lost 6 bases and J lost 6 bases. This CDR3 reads CASRGTGINEQFF. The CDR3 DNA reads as TGTGCCAGCAGAGGGACAGGGATCAATGAGCAGTTCTTC.

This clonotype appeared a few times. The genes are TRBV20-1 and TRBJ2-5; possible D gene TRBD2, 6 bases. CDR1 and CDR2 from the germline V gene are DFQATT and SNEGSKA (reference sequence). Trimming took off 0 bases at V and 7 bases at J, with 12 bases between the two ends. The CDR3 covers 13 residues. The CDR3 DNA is TGCAGTGCTAGAGATCCTATCGGGGGGACCCAGTACTTC. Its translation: CSARDPIGGTQYF.